The sample holds many counts of the clone carrying this T cell receptor (beta chain). This sample stems from a study of early T cells in non-severe SARS-CoV-2 infection. Each CDR3 protein is one row after TCRdb ran MiXCR on the 5' RACE reads. This sample has 43,000 or so distinct CDR3 sequences, with over 3% found just once. Trimming removed 5 bases from V and 9 bases from J; junction bases left unmatched: 7. Germline V gene data show CDR1 as SGHVS and CDR2 as FNYEAQ. The CDR3 totals 15 residues. This chain connects TRBV7-6 to TRBJ2-7; 16 nucleotides align to TRBD2. The source material was whole blood. This receptor was taken from an adult who was a healthcare worker with PCR-confirmed SARS-CoV-2 infection or an uninfected control (not recorded which). CDR3 bases: TGTGCCAGCAGCCAAGGGACTAGCGGGGGGGCCCCGCAGTACTTC. Residues: CASSQGTSGGAPQYF.